These T cell receptor beta chains were read from a single sample in a study of neurological immune-mediated disorders. TCRdb processed the 5' RACE reads anew with MiXCR; each CDR3 protein has one entry. The sample records some 41,000 distinct CDR3 sequences, more than 14% being singletons. Sequencing used CD4+ T cells from blood. The receptors stem from a woman in her fifties or sixties with HTLV-1-associated myelopathy (HAM/TSP). Both conserved end residues are part of each CDR3. A D gene is named only where the DNA matches it firmly. Size is omitted from some rows. Given values are once, few, many or a class for expanded clones.

J gene	V gene	D gene	clone size	CDR3 protein	CDR3 DNA
TRBJ1-2	TRBV4-1	-	-	CARSQVDGSNYGYTF	TGCGCCAGAAGTCAAGTCGACGGATCTAACTATGGCTACACCTTC
TRBJ2-7	TRBV6-2/TRBV6-3	TRBD2	few	CASSYSSPAGDISSSYEQYF	TGTGCCAGCAGTTACTCGAGCCCAGCGGGGGATATTTCGAGCTCCTACGAGCAGTACTTC
TRBJ1-5	TRBV20-1	-	many	CSAMYTGRQPQHF	TGCAGTGCTATGTATACAGGGCGGCAGCCCCAGCATTTT
TRBJ1-2	TRBV6-5	TRBD1	-	CASSRGQLGNYGCTF	TGTGCCAGCAGTAGGGGACAGCTGGGAAACTATGGATGCACCTTC
TRBJ2-7	TRBV20-1	TRBD1	medium-sized	CSATIPGQKDLEQYF	TGCAGTGCCACAATACCGGGACAGAAGGACCTCGAGCAGTACTTC
TRBJ2-7	TRBV28	-	-	CASSSDEQYF	TGTGCCAGCAGTTCTGACGAGCAGTACTTC
TRBJ1-1	TRBV5-1	-	many	CASSPMFGNTEAFF	TGCGCCAGCAGCCCAATGTTCGGGAACACTGAAGCTTTCTTT
TRBJ2-2	TRBV5-1	-	many	CASSVGYREAGELFF	TGCGCCAGCAGCGTAGGTTATCGCGAGGCCGGGGAGCTGTTTTTT
TRBJ2-2	TRBV5-1	-	many	CASSLVIAANTGELFF	TGCGCCAGCAGCTTAGTTATAGCAGCGAACACCGGGGAGCTGTTTTTT
TRBJ1-2	TRBV3-1	-	many	CASSHSGIHGYTF	TGTGCCAGCAGCCACTCAGGGATCCATGGCTACACCTTC
TRBJ1-5	TRBV6-5	TRBD1	many	CASSDSTGGGQPQHF	TGTGCCAGCAGTGATTCGACAGGGGGTGGTCAGCCCCAGCATTTT
TRBJ2-3	TRBV9	-	many	CASSPSAGDTQYF	TGTGCCAGCAGCCCTAGTGCGGGAGATACGCAGTATTTT
TRBJ1-3	TRBV6-6	TRBD1	many	CATARDRITSGNTIYF	TGTGCCACCGCCAGGGACAGAATCACCTCTGGAAACACCATATATTTT
TRBJ2-7	TRBV20-1	-	medium-sized	CSASLGGYEQYF	TGCAGTGCTAGTCTAGGGGGGTACGAGCAGTACTTC
TRBJ2-1	TRBV6-1	-	many	CASKDKPHNEQFF	TGTGCCAGCAAGGACAAACCCCACAATGAGCAGTTCTTC
TRBJ1-2	TRBV10-2	-	many	CASSDPGGYGYTF	TGCGCCAGCAGTGACCCCGGAGGGTATGGCTACACCTTC
TRBJ2-3	TRBV4-1	-	many	CASSQDRGGYADTQYF	TGCGCCAGCAGCCAAGATAGAGGGGGTTATGCAGATACGCAGTATTTT
TRBJ1-2	TRBV5-1	TRBD1	many	CASSQGTGNDGYTF	TGCGCCAGCAGCCAAGGGACAGGGAATGATGGCTACACCTTC
TRBJ1-1	TRBV20-1	-	many	CSVQKGFEMNTEAFF	TGCAGTGTTCAAAAAGGGTTTGAAATGAACACTGAAGCTTTCTTT
TRBJ2-1	TRBV20-1	-	many	CSARGVRSGDNEQFF	TGCAGTGCTAGAGGGGTCAGGTCGGGGGACAATGAGCAGTTCTTC
TRBJ2-2	TRBV5-1	TRBD2	many	CASSPTSGGNTGELFF	TGCGCCAGCAGCCCTACTAGCGGGGGGAACACCGGGGAGCTGTTTTTT
TRBJ2-3	TRBV9	TRBD2	-	CASSPPARASGSTDTQYF	TGTGCCAGCAGCCCCCCGGCTCGTGCTAGCGGGAGCACAGATACGCAGTATTTT
TRBJ1-1	TRBV5-1	TRBD1	many	CASSFNGRQGANTEAFF	TGCGCCAGCAGCTTCAATGGGAGACAGGGGGCAAACACTGAAGCTTTCTTT
TRBJ2-3	TRBV6-2/TRBV6-3	TRBD2	many	CASRNPGGGRTDTQYF	TGTGCCAGCAGGAACCCCGGCGGGGGGAGAACAGATACGCAGTATTTT
TRBJ2-7	TRBV9	-	many	CASSVGGLSYEQYF	TGTGCCAGCAGCGTAGGGGGCCTCTCCTACGAGCAGTACTTC
TRBJ1-2	TRBV27	-	many	CASSLFSQGYGYTF	TGTGCCAGCAGTTTATTTTCGCAGGGCTATGGCTACACCTTC
TRBJ1-1	TRBV2	TRBD1	many	CASSLSGTGRAEAFF	TGTGCCAGCAGCTTATCTGGGACAGGGAGAGCTGAAGCTTTCTTT
TRBJ1-1	TRBV10-3	-	many	CAISDRMNTEAFF	TGTGCCATCAGTGACAGGATGAACACTGAAGCTTTCTTT
TRBJ2-1	TRBV29-1	-	many	CSVEIPRVAYNEQFF	TGCAGCGTTGAAATTCCTCGGGTTGCATACAATGAGCAGTTCTTC
TRBJ2-7	TRBV5-1	-	many	CASSPHGERAYEQYF	TGCGCCAGCAGCCCCCACGGGGAACGCGCCTACGAGCAGTACTTC
TRBJ1-2	TRBV5-1	-	many	CASSPGGSSYGYTF	TGCGCCAGCAGCCCTGGGGGGAGTTCCTATGGCTACACCTTC
TRBJ2-5	TRBV2	-	many	CANREGMETQYF	TGTGCCAACAGGGAGGGGATGGAGACCCAGTACTTC
TRBJ1-4	TRBV11-2	-	many	CASSLELGTNEKLFF	TGTGCCAGCAGCTTAGAATTGGGGACTAATGAAAAACTGTTTTTT
TRBJ2-1	TRBV30	TRBD2	-	CAWSLAGSEQFF	TGTGCCTGGAGTTTAGCGGGCAGTGAGCAGTTCTTC
TRBJ2-1	TRBV11-2	-	many	CASSLVTINSYNEQFF	TGTGCCAGCAGCTTAGTGACAATCAACTCCTACAATGAGCAGTTCTTC
TRBJ1-2	TRBV7-8	-	many	CASNRVRFGGDEGYTF	TGTGCCAGCAATAGGGTCCGGTTCGGAGGGGACGAAGGCTACACCTTC
TRBJ2-1	TRBV5-1	-	many	CASSGGGNNEQFF	TGCGCCAGCAGTGGAGGTGGGAACAATGAGCAGTTCTTC
TRBJ2-3	TRBV20-1	-	many	CSASVRDTQYF	TGCAGTGCTAGTGTCAGAGATACGCAGTATTTT
TRBJ2-3	TRBV20-1	-	many	CSAAYFSVGPSTDTQYF	TGCAGTGCTGCGTACTTTAGCGTGGGGCCTAGCACAGATACGCAGTATTTT
TRBJ1-1	TRBV20-1	-	many	CSARDHGVNTEAFF	TGCAGTGCTAGAGACCACGGGGTGAACACTGAAGCTTTCTTT
TRBJ1-3	TRBV20-1	-	many	CSARDQNTIYF	TGCAGTGCTAGAGACCAAAACACCATATATTTT
TRBJ1-5	TRBV29-1	-	many	CSVEETSRQKKEPQHF	TGCAGCGTTGAAGAGACCAGCCGACAGAAAAAGGAGCCCCAGCATTTT
TRBJ2-4	TRBV6-6	TRBD2	few	CASSYATSGGELAKNIQYF	TGTGCCAGCAGTTACGCCACTAGCGGGGGAGAACTAGCCAAAAACATTCAGTACTTC
TRBJ2-7	TRBV12-3/TRBV12-4	-	many	CASSRLVALGEQYF	TGTGCCAGCAGCCGACTAGTCGCCTTGGGAGAGCAGTACTTC
TRBJ2-7	TRBV5-1	TRBD2	-	CVSSITGTTAREQYF	TGCGTCAGCAGCATCACCGGGACTACTGCTCGGGAGCAATACTTC
TRBJ1-5	TRBV20-1	TRBD1	many	CSARVIRTGGYSNQPQHF	TGCAGTGCTAGAGTTATACGGACAGGGGGATATAGCAATCAGCCCCAGCATTTT